This passage covers 9 T cell receptor beta chains from one sample sequenced in a study of T-cell reconstitution after alpha-beta-depleted transplantation in children (dated by TCRdb to 2016 to 2017). Library preparation employed PCR. Sequenced on an Illumina HiSeq 2500. TCR libraries were prepared with molecular barcoding, using unique molecular identifiers to normalize TCRbeta repertoire quantification. TCRdb cleaned the public reads at Q25 with fastp, built clones with MiXCR and kept in-frame beta chains. Each entry is one CDR3 protein sequence, shown with its most common DNA and genes. The sample profile shows just under 150,000 distinct CDR3 sequences; around 10% of them were found once. The biggest ten clones account for approximately 18% of the sample. Taken with the paper, the label for treatment or condition translates to: allogeneic hematopoietic cell transplantation with graft depleted of TCRalphabeta T cells and CD19 B cells.

The sequencing here drew on PBMCs, mostly from graft donor cells, taken 180 days after TCRalphabeta/CD19-depleted stem cell transplant. These receptors were collected from a female patient aged 2-9 years who had a stem cell transplant for congenital amegakaryocytic thrombocytopenia, so the T cells may come from the graft donor.

This clonotype was seen repeatedly, ten times or more. V is TRBV7-6 and J is TRBJ2-3, with no clear D. This CDR3 is built from 15 residues. CDR1 is SGHVS, CDR2 FNYEAQ, per germline. V lost 5 bases, J lost 1 base, and 13 bases lay in between. The CDR3 is CASSPVGPGTDTQYF. The CDR3 DNA reads as TGTGCCAGCAGCCCCGTTGGTCCAGGCACAGATACGCAGTATTTT.

This clonotype was recorded at least ten times. This sequence joins TRBV27 and TRBJ1-6; no clear D. The CDR3 contains 12 residues. Germline CDR1 MNHEY, CDR2 SMNVEV (reference sequence). Trimming removed 5 bases at V and 7 bases at J, with 6 bases between. The CDR3 here is CASSRGNSPLHF. DNA of the CDR3: TGTGCCAGCAGTAGAGGAAATTCACCCCTCCACTTT.

There are many counts of this clonotype. This chain connects TRBV20-1 to TRBJ2-1, with D hard to call. V was cut by 3 bases and J by 4 bases, with 19 bases left in between. Germline loops: CDR1 DFQATT, CDR2 SNEGSKA (reference sequence). The CDR3 runs 16 residues. CDR3 amino acids: CSASPPAPTIYNEQFF. CDR3 DNA: TGCAGTGCTAGCCCTCCTGCCCCCACTATATACAATGAGCAGTTCTTC.

This clonotype has ten or more counts. V and J are TRBV15 and TRBJ2-5; D unclear. Germline CDR1 is LNHNV and CDR2 is YYDKDF (reference sequence). CDR3 length equals 14 residues. V was clipped by 1 base and J by 5 bases, with 11 bases between them. The chain's CDR3 is CATSRVRLPETQYF. The DNA of the CDR3 is TGTGCCACCAGCAGAGTACGACTCCCCGAGACCCAGTACTTC.

The rearrangement joins TRBV28 to TRBJ2-7, with a weak D call TRBD2 (6 bases). CDR1 MDHEN and CDR2 SYDVKM come from the germline V gene. This CDR3 is 15 amino acids long. Trimming took 5 bases from V and 7 from J, leaving 21 bases between them. The CDR3 protein is CASSVTPAGTGEQYF. DNA of the CDR3: TGTGCCAGCAGTGTTACTCCAGCGGGTACGGGGGAGCAGTACTTC.

This clonotype turned up a few times. The genes are TRBV7-8 and TRBJ2-7, with a tentative D call TRBD1 (5 bases). Trimming removed 7 bases from V and 0 bases from J, with 16 bases in between. The CDR3 has 15 amino acids. Germline V gene lookup returns CDR1 SGHVS and CDR2 FQNEAQ. The CDR3 DNA reads TGTGCCAGCACCTCCCCGACAGCCTACTCCTACGAGCAGTACTTC. This translates into CASTSPTAYSYEQYF.

V and J are TRBV28 and TRBJ1-4, with D perhaps matching TRBD1 (6 bases). V was shortened by 5 bases and J by 3 bases, with 13 bases between the two germline ends. Germline loops: CDR1 MDHEN, CDR2 SYDVKM. This CDR3 is 15 amino acids long. Written as DNA, the CDR3 is TGTGCCAGCAGTCCAAGGGGGAAACCTAATGAAAAACTGTTTTTT. Protein product: CASSPRGKPNEKLFF.

This clonotype was observed a few times. The chain combines TRBV20-1 with TRBJ2-5; D gene uncertain. The CDR3 runs to 12 residues. The germline gives CDR1 DFQATT, CDR2 SNEGSKA (reference sequence). CDR3 DNA: TGCAGCGCTGCCCACAGTAAAGAGACCCAGTACTTC. It specifies CSAAHSKETQYF.

This clonotype was seen repeatedly, ten times or more. The junction does not match germline at one end; this may be a read error. The V call is TRBV18, the J call TRBJ2-7, with D possibly TRBD2 on 6 matching bases. The germline gives CDR1 KGHSH, CDR2 LQKENI. The CDR3 covers 13 residues. The CDR3 here is CASSPRGDYEQYF. CDR3 in DNA: TGTGCCAGCTCCCCACGCGGGGACTACGAGCAGTACTTC.